Listed below are T cell receptor beta chains from one sample, sequenced in a study of blood T cells in healthy people across ages. MiXCR, applied by TCRdb to the 5' RACE reads, yields one record per CDR3 protein. This repertoire shows 1,500,000 or so distinct CDR3 sequences, 42% found once; its top ten account for about 4%. The sample comprised blood. The receptors stem from a woman younger than 35 in good health. CDR3s include the opening cysteine and the closing phenylalanine or tryptophan. A D gene is named only where the DNA matches it firmly. Not all rows give a size; the values are once, few, many and, for expanded clones, a class.

.	.	TRBV9	TRBJ1-2	TGTGCCAGCAGCACACGACCCCATGGCTACACCTTC	CASSTRPHGYTF
.	.	TRBV9	TRBJ2-3	TGTGCCAGCAGCCATCGGGCGGGCACGAGCACAGATACGCAGTATTTT	CASSHRAGTSTDTQYF
TRBD1	.	TRBV28	TRBJ1-2	TGTGCCAGCAAACCTCCAGGGGGGGGTGTGGGCGGCTACACCTTC	CASKPPGGGVGGYTF
.	.	TRBV9	TRBJ2-2	TGTGCCAGCAGTGAGGCTCCGGGACCCAACACCGGGGAGCTGTTTTTT	CASSEAPGPNTGELFF
TRBD1	few	TRBV4-2	TRBJ1-2	TGTGCCAGCAGCCAAGAAGAGGGGGCGGCTGGGAGCTATGGCTACACCTTC	CASSQEEGAAGSYGYTF
.	.	TRBV10-3	TRBJ1-2	TGTGCCATCAGTTCTGACTATGGCTACACCTTC	CAISSDYGYTF
.	.	TRBV25-1	TRBJ1-2	TGTGCCAGCTGTGAGGGAGGGGGGCAAAGCTACACCTTC	CASCEGGGQSYTF
TRBD2	few	TRBV20-1	TRBJ2-7	TGCAGTGCTATGCCGGCGGGGGGATCTTACGAGCAGTACTTC	CSAMPAGGSYEQYF
.	.	TRBV12-3/TRBV12-4	TRBJ2-5	TGTGCCAGCAGTTTAGGAGACACCCGCCGGACCCAGTACTTC	CASSLGDTRRTQYF
.	few	TRBV7-2	TRBJ2-7	TGTGCCAGCAGCTTAGTTCCAGGGAATTACGAGCAGTACTTC	CASSLVPGNYEQYF
TRBD1	few	TRBV29-1	TRBJ2-1	TGCAGCGTTGCGGGACAGTACTCCTACAATGAGCAGTTCTTC	CSVAGQYSYNEQFF
.	.	TRBV29-1	TRBJ1-2	TGCAGCGTTGAGAGTTTCACCGTTGGAGGTGGCTACACCTTC	CSVESFTVGGGYTF
TRBD1	.	TRBV6-2/TRBV6-3	TRBJ2-7	TGTGCCAGCACCGACACCGGGACAGGAACCTACGAGCAGTACTTC	CASTDTGTGTYEQYF
.	.	TRBV28	TRBJ2-1	TGTGCCAGCAGTGTAGGGGTTCGAGGGAATGAGCAGTTCTTC	CASSVGVRGNEQFF
TRBD1	.	TRBV20-1	TRBJ1-5	TGCAGTGCTAGCCAGTCCGGGACAGTGGGTTTAGCCCAGCATTTT	CSASQSGTVGLAQHF
.	many	TRBV4-3	TRBJ2-4	TGCGCCAGCAGCCCCCGTGAGGGACATAACATTCAGTACTTC	CASSPREGHNIQYF
.	.	TRBV2	TRBJ1-2	TGTGCCAGCAGTGACAGGGGATCTTTTGGCTACACCTTC	CASSDRGSFGYTF
.	.	TRBV5-6	TRBJ2-6	TGTGCCAGCAGCTTGTATGGGGCTGGGGCCAACGTCCTGACTTTC	CASSLYGAGANVLTF
.	many	TRBV5-1	TRBJ1-2	TGCGCCAGCAGCCAAACCTGGGACACCAACTATGGCTACACCTTC	CASSQTWDTNYGYTF
.	few	TRBV5-1	TRBJ2-3	TGCGCCAGCAGAAGGAGCGCAGATACGCAGTATTTT	CASRRSADTQYF
TRBD1	few	TRBV20-1	TRBJ1-2	TGCAGTGCTAGAACCGACAGGGGCGGCTATGGCTACACCTTC	CSARTDRGGYGYTF
TRBD2	few	TRBV20-1	TRBJ2-1	TGCAGTGCTGTCCCGGCTAGCGGGAACTACAATGAGCAGTTCTTC	CSAVPASGNYNEQFF
.	.	TRBV4-3	TRBJ2-2	TGCGCCAGCAGCCAACCCGGCGGAGGGGTGGGCGGGGAGCTGTTTTTT	CASSQPGGGVGGELFF
.	.	TRBV15	TRBJ1-2	TGTGCCACCAGCCCGGGGCTCTATGGCTACACCTTC	CATSPGLYGYTF
TRBD2	few	TRBV12-3/TRBV12-4	TRBJ2-1	TGTGCCAGCAGTTTACCGGGAGGTAGTGGTAATGAGCAGTTCTTC	CASSLPGGSGNEQFF
.	.	TRBV30	TRBJ1-2	TGTGCCTGGAGTTCTTGGACTAAAGCTAACTATGGCTACACCTTC	CAWSSWTKANYGYTF
.	many	TRBV12-3/TRBV12-4	TRBJ2-7	TGTGCCAGCAGTTCGACAGAATACGAGCAGTACTTC	CASSSTEYEQYF
TRBD2	many	TRBV4-3	TRBJ2-1	TGCGCCAGCAGCCAAGATCCCGCGGGGGGTACAAATGAGCAGTTCTTC	CASSQDPAGGTNEQFF
.	.	TRBV20-1	TRBJ2-7	TGCAGTGCTAGAGTTTTTACTAGGAGTGATGAGCAGTACTTC	CSARVFTRSDEQYF
TRBD2	few	TRBV29-1	TRBJ2-7	TGCAGCGTAGGAGCGGGAGGTAATATCTACGAGCAGTACTTC	CSVGAGGNIYEQYF
TRBD1	.	TRBV29-1	TRBJ1-4	TGCAGCGTTTTTGGGGGGACAGGGGGAGAAAAACTGTTTTTT	CSVFGGTGGEKLFF
.	few	TRBV7-9	TRBJ1-2	TGTGCCAGCACCCTAGGGCTACCTAACTATGGCTACACCTTC	CASTLGLPNYGYTF
TRBD1	.	TRBV20-1	TRBJ2-2	TGCAGTGCCACGACAGGGGGCTTGGACACCGGGGAGCTGTTTTTT	CSATTGGLDTGELFF
TRBD1	few	TRBV4-3	TRBJ2-7	TGCGCCAGCAGCCAGGACGGGACAGGGCTTTCCTACGAGCAGTACTTC	CASSQDGTGLSYEQYF
.	few	TRBV2	TRBJ2-5	TGTGCCACCTTGTTTACCCACGAAGGTCTGGAGACCCAGTACTTC	CATLFTHEGLETQYF
.	.	TRBV7-2	TRBJ2-1	TGTGCCAGCAGCCCCCAACGCTGGTATAATGAGCAGTTCTTC	CASSPQRWYNEQFF
.	few	TRBV9	TRBJ2-1	TGTGCCAGCAGCGTACACCTGAGTAGCGGAGATTACAATGAGCAGTTCTTC	CASSVHLSSGDYNEQFF
.	few	TRBV20-1	TRBJ1-2	TGCAGTGCAAACCAACAGGAGTACACCTTC	CSANQQEYTF
TRBD2	.	TRBV4-3	TRBJ2-2	TGCGCCAGCAGCCAAGGGGACTACAGCAACTCCGGGGAGCTGTTTTTT	CASSQGDYSNSGELFF
.	.	TRBV20-1	TRBJ1-2	TGCAGTGCTAGAGCCCTACAGGATCGGGGCTATGGCTACACCTTC	CSARALQDRGYGYTF
.	.	TRBV24-1	TRBJ2-5	TGTGCCACCAGTGATTTGAAGGCAGAAGAGCAGTACTTC	CATSDLKAEEQYF
.	.	TRBV5-5	TRBJ1-5	TGTGCCAGCAGCTTCCTCCGGGATCAGCCGAATCAGCCCCAGCATTTT	CASSFLRDQPNQPQHF
.	few	TRBV7-3	TRBJ1-6	TGTGCCAGCAGCCCTCCGGGACTAAGGGCTCGCCCGTTTAATTCACCCCTCCACTTT	CASSPPGLRARPFNSPLHF
TRBD2	few	TRBV20-1	TRBJ2-7	TGCAGTTTCCGACAAGCGGGGGCCTCCTACGAGCAGTACTTC	CSFRQAGASYEQYF
TRBD2	.	TRBV28	TRBJ2-2	TGTGCCAGCAGCCCGGGACTAGATCTAACCGGGGAGCTGTTTTTT	CASSPGLDLTGELFF
.	once	TRBV7-9	TRBJ1-5	TGTGCCAGCAGCCGGGGACGGCAGGATCAGCCCCAGCATTTT	CASSRGRQDQPQHF
.	few	TRBV21-1	TRBJ1-5	TGTGCCAGCAGCGCCCTGGGGGTCCGACACGGCGTCCGCTATAGCAATCAGCCCCAGCATTTT	CASSALGVRHGVRYSNQPQHF
TRBD1	.	TRBV25-1	TRBJ1-1	TGTGCCAGCACCAGGACAGGGGAGAGCACTGAAGCTTTCTTT	CASTRTGESTEAFF
.	.	TRBV10-2	TRBJ2-5	TGCGCCAGCATGATGAAGGAGACCCAGTACTTC	CASMMKETQYF
.	once	TRBV30	TRBJ2-7	TGTGTCTGGAGGAGAGCGGCGGGGCAACCCTACGAGCAGTACTTC	CVWRRAAGQPYEQYF
.	.	TRBV15	TRBJ2-1	TGTGCCACCAGCAGAGATACAGGGTCGAATGAGCAGTTCTTC	CATSRDTGSNEQFF
.	.	TRBV7-9	TRBJ2-2	TGTGCCAGCAGCTTATTTCCGGCCGGGGAGCTGTTTTTT	CASSLFPAGELFF
TRBD1	few	TRBV29-1	TRBJ2-7	TGCAGCGCTGTGACAGGGCAAAACGAGCAGTACTTC	CSAVTGQNEQYF
.	.	TRBV3-1	TRBJ2-7	TGTGCCAGCAGCCAAAGCTCTACAGGGCTCTACGAGCAGTACTTC	CASSQSSTGLYEQYF